The 21 T cell receptor beta chains below were found in one sample sequenced in a study of CD8 T cells in ankylosing spondylitis. Their specific antigens are unknown. Notes on the study in general: A TCR beta motif of roughly eight highly homologous variants appeared characteristic of ankylosing spondylitis blood.

In TCRdb, the 5' RACE reads were re-called with MiXCR into one record per CDR3 protein. This table has approximately 400,000 distinct CDR3 sequences, about a sixth appearing once. Sequencing was done on a sample of blood, either unsorted or a sorted T cell fraction (not recorded which). The receptors here all came from a male donor with ankylosing spondylitis.

The chain joins TRBV7-6 to TRBJ1-1; 10 bases map to TRBD1. Losses at the gene ends were 4 bases for V and 6 bases for J; bases not matched to a gene: 14. This CDR3 is 17 amino acids long. Germline loops: CDR1 SGHVS, CDR2 FNYEAQ. This CDR3 is CASSSGKDRGLDAEAFF. CDR3 nucleotide sequence: TGTGCCAGCAGCTCGGGAAAAGACAGGGGGCTTGACGCTGAAGCTTTCTTT.

This clonotype was found a few times. The V gene is TRBV7-3, the J gene TRBJ1-6; 7 bases match TRBD1. The CDR3 loop spans 16 amino acids. V lost 1 base, J lost 8 bases, and 8 bases stayed unmatched. CDR1 and CDR2 (germline): SGHTA, FQGTGA. CDR3 loop: CASSLILGQEYSPLHF. In DNA, the CDR3 is TGTGCCAGCAGCTTAATTTTAGGACAGGAGTATTCACCCCTCCACTTT.

In its sample, this clonotype was seen a few times. V usage is TRBV3-1 and J usage is TRBJ1-1; the match to TRBD1 covers 9 bases. The CDR3 loop spans 15 amino acids. CDR1 LGHDT and CDR2 YNNKEL come from the germline V gene (reference sequence). The trim removed 5 bases at V and 5 bases at J, leaving 9 bases unmatched. CDR3 loop: CASSSQGALGTEAFF. For the CDR3, the DNA is TGTGCCAGCAGCTCACAGGGGGCACTGGGGACTGAAGCTTTCTTT.

This clonotype was seen more than once but under ten times. This sequence joins TRBV20-1 and TRBJ2-2; 9 bases line up with TRBD2. The CDR3 runs 15 residues. Germline V gene data show CDR1 as DFQATT and CDR2 as SNEGSKA (reference sequence). The J segment lost 2 bases and the V segment lost 2 bases, leaving 3 bases of the junction unmatched. CDR3 residues: CSARQLAGNTGELFF. The CDR3 bases are TGCAGTGCTAGACAACTAGCGGGTAACACCGGGGAGCTGTTTTTT.

The chain couples TRBV20-1 to TRBJ2-1, with 9 bases that match TRBD2. CDR3 length: 15 amino acids. Per germline, CDR1 DFQATT and CDR2 SNEGSKA (reference sequence). With 3 bases clipped from V and 6 bases from J, the junction kept 9 bases outside the gene matches. The chain's CDR3 is CSARIDGGRANEQFF. CDR3 DNA: TGCAGTGCTAGGATAGATGGCGGGAGGGCCAATGAGCAGTTCTTC.

This clonotype was detected ten times or more. The V and J genes are TRBV12-3 or TRBV12-4 and TRBJ1-1; 10 positions agree with TRBD1. The junction had 11 bases not matched to a gene; V was cut back by 7 bases and J by 6 bases. The CDR3 covers 15 residues. CDR3 loop: CASTPGTGDWAEAFF. The CDR3 DNA sequence: TGTGCCAGCACCCCGGGGACAGGGGATTGGGCTGAAGCTTTCTTT.

The chain links TRBV20-1 to TRBJ2-6; no clear D gene. The CDR3 is made up of 17 amino acids. CDR1 is DFQATT, CDR2 SNEGSKA, per germline (reference sequence). Trimming removed 3 bases at V and 1 base at J, with 16 bases between. CDR3 DNA: TGCAGTGCTAGTACACAGAATAGCTTTTCTGGGGCCAACGTCCTGACTTTC. It codes for CSASTQNSFSGANVLTF.

This clonotype was detected only a few times. The chain joins TRBV7-2 to TRBJ1-2, with D perhaps matching TRBD1 (5 bases). V lost 3 bases and J 8 bases, leaving 10 bases between the germline ends. Looked up from germline, CDR1 is SGHTA and CDR2 is FQGNSA. The CDR3 contains 12 residues. In nucleotides, the CDR3 is TGTGCCAGCAGCTTGGGACCATACGGCTACACCTTC. It is translated as CASSLGPYGYTF.

The chain uses TRBV7-8 and TRBJ2-5; 9 positions match TRBD2. V lost 2 bases, J lost 2 bases, and 9 bases stayed unmatched. Germline lookup yields CDR1 SGHVS and CDR2 FQNEAQ. The CDR3 has 17 amino acids. CDR3 in DNA: TGTGCCAGCAGCTTAATAGGCGGGGGGGCAAAACAAGAGACCCAGTACTTC. This sequence encodes CASSLIGGGAKQETQYF.

This clonotype came up many times. V usage is TRBV13 and J usage is TRBJ2-1; D gene unclear. V lost 2 bases, J lost 0 bases, and 11 bases lay in between. Germline-derived CDR1 and CDR2 are PRHDT and FYEKMQ (reference sequence). This CDR3 is 16 amino acids long. The CDR3, as DNA: TGTGCCAGCAGCTTATCCCCTCGGAGCTCCTACAATGAGCAGTTCTTC. Translated: CASSLSPRSSYNEQFF.

This chain connects TRBV5-1 to TRBJ2-5; 8 positions agree with TRBD2. The CDR3 runs 16 residues. V lost 0 bases and J lost 1; bases outside the gene matches: 5. In germline, CDR1 is SGHRS, CDR2 YFSETQ. CDR3 loop: CASSLGSGASQETQYF. CDR3 DNA sequence: TGCGCCAGCAGCTTGGGTAGCGGGGCCTCCCAAGAGACCCAGTACTTC.

This clonotype has only a few counts. The J gene is TRBJ1-2, the V gene TRBV2; D is uncertain. CDR1 and CDR2 from the germline V gene are SNHLY and FYNNEI. There are 15 residues in the CDR3. V was clipped by 2 bases and J by 3 bases, with 13 bases between them. DNA of the CDR3: TGTGCCAGCAGTGAATTATTCGGTAGGGACTATGGCTACACCTTC. Amino acids: CASSELFGRDYGYTF.

This clonotype was counted a few times. The gene calls are TRBV7-6 and TRBJ2-5, with D perhaps being TRBD1 or TRBD2 (6 bases each). The V end was cut by 6 bases, the J end by 6 bases, with 20 bases between. There are 15 residues in the CDR3. Germline V gene data show CDR1 as SGHVS and CDR2 as FNYEAQ. The chain's CDR3 is CASRTGTIGTQTQYF. The CDR3 DNA reads as TGTGCCAGCAGGACAGGCACAATAGGGACTCAGACCCAGTACTTC.

This clonotype was picked up a small number of times. This sequence joins TRBV24-1 and TRBJ1-2; possible D gene TRBD1, 6 bases. V was shortened by 1 base and J by 2 bases, with 16 bases between the two germline ends. Germline CDR1 and CDR2: KGHDR and SFDVKD. The CDR3 sequence is 17 residues long. The CDR3 DNA reads TGTGCCACCAGTGATTTTTCTGGCAGGGGACTAAACTATGGCTACACCTTC. It yields the protein CATSDFSGRGLNYGYTF.

This clonotype was recorded at least ten times. The CDR3 nucleotides are TGCGCCAGCAGTGAGAGGTGGGGGAACACTGAAGCTTTCTTT. Protein product: CASSERWGNTEAFF. The chain joins TRBV10-2 to TRBJ1-1; D gene unclear. V was clipped by 2 bases and J by 1 base, with 8 bases between them. The CDR3 consists of 14 residues. Germline assignment: CDR1 WSHSY and CDR2 SAAADI.

Ten or more counts support this clonotype. The chain employs TRBV20-1 and TRBJ1-6; D is unresolved. V lost 0 bases to trimming and J lost 5 bases, with 11 bases between them. Per germline, CDR1 DFQATT and CDR2 SNEGSKA (reference sequence). The CDR3 has 15 amino acids. The CDR3 region is CSARDREGDNSPLHF. In nucleotides, the CDR3 is TGCAGTGCTAGAGATCGGGAGGGTGATAATTCACCCCTCCACTTT.

This clonotype came up a few times. The chain carries TRBV7-6 and TRBJ2-2, with 7 bases matching TRBD1. CDR1 and CDR2 (germline): SGHVS, FNYEAQ. J lost 2 bases, V lost 5 bases, and 8 bases had no gene match. This CDR3 has 16 residues. CDR3 nucleotide sequence: TGTGCCAGCAGCCCAAGCAACAGGGGCAACACCGGGGAGCTGTTTTTT. Translated: CASSPSNRGNTGELFF.

This clonotype came up many times. The chain employs TRBV12-3 or TRBV12-4 and TRBJ1-6, with TRBD1 identical over 10 bases. The V and J ends lost 5 bases and 9 bases, in that order; junction bases with no gene match: 4. The CDR3 spans 14 residues. This chain's CDR3 is CASSPGTGVSPLHF. CDR3 DNA sequence: TGTGCCAGCAGTCCCGGGACAGGGGTTTCACCCCTCCACTTT.

At least ten counts were recorded for this clonotype. The chain uses TRBV28 and TRBJ2-3; D unresolved. Per the germline V gene, CDR1 is MDHEN and CDR2 is SYDVKM. This CDR3 contains 15 residues. V gave up 6 bases and J gave up 2 bases, with 15 bases separating them. The DNA of the CDR3 is TGTGCCAGCAGAGAACTACGGACCCTCACAGATACGCAGTATTTT. Amino acid sequence: CASRELRTLTDTQYF.

This clonotype was counted many times. V is TRBV5-5 and J is TRBJ2-1, with 9 bases identical to TRBD1. V shed 4 bases and J 6 bases; nucleotides not matched to a gene: 2. The CDR3 is 13 amino acids. Germline assignment: CDR1 SGHKS and CDR2 YYEKEE (reference sequence). The CDR3 DNA reads TGTGCCAGCAGCCCGGACAGGGGCAATGAGCAGTTCTTC. Protein sequence: CASSPDRGNEQFF.

This clonotype was seen a handful of times. The junction departs from the called germline gene at one end, perhaps through a read error. V is TRBV20-1 and J is TRBJ1-2; D unclear. The CDR3 runs to 11 residues. Per germline, CDR1 DFQATT and CDR2 SNEGSKA (reference sequence). The CDR3 bases are TGCAGTGCTAGAGTCGAGGCAGAATCCATCTTC. As protein: CSARVEAESIF.